The 17 T cell receptor beta chains presented below share a single source sample, sequenced in a study of response to subunit inactivated influenza vaccine. Using its own MiXCR run on the RT-PCR reads, TCRdb lists one record per CDR3 protein. The sample includes some 850,000 distinct CDR3 sequences, 18% of them seen just once. The sequencing here drew on PBMCs from blood, taken roughly 5 days after vaccination. These receptors were obtained from a man aged 45-65 years who received an inactivated influenza vaccine.

The rearrangement links TRBV6-1 to TRBJ2-7, with a possible D match to TRBD2 (6 bases). This CDR3 is 14 amino acids long. Trimming cost V 6 bases and J 5 bases, with 17 bases left between them. Germline lookup yields CDR1 MNHNS and CDR2 SASEGT. CDR3 DNA: TGTGCCAGCAGAGCCCACGGGGGTTTGAACGAGCAGTACTTC. Amino acids: CASRAHGGLNEQYF.

The V and J genes are TRBV11-3 and TRBJ2-2, with D perhaps matching TRBD2 (5 bases). This CDR3 region has 17 residues. Trimming removed 0 bases at V and 1 base at J, with 12 bases between. CDR1 is SGHNT and CDR2 is YENEEA in the germline V gene. CDR3 DNA sequence: TGTGCCAGCAGCTTAGACCACCGGGGTATGAACACCGGGGAGCTGTTTTTT. This encodes CASSLDHRGMNTGELFF. The variable domain in full, completed from reference TRBV11-3 and TRBJ2-2, reads EAGVVQSPRYKIIEKKQPVAFWCNPISGHNTLYWYLQNLGQGPELLIRYENEEAVDDSQLPKDRFSAERLKGVDSTLKIQPAELGDSAVYLCASSLDHRGMNTGELFFGEGSRLTVL.

In this sample, this clonotype turned up once. The V call is TRBV2, the J call TRBJ2-5; D gene uncertain. Deletions cut 5 bases from V and 2 bases from J, with 9 bases between. The V gene's germline CDR1 is SNHLY and CDR2 FYNNEI. CDR3 length equals 13 residues. CDR3 sequence: CASSQQRQETQYF. CDR3 DNA sequence: TGTGCCAGCAGTCAACAGAGACAAGAGACCCAGTACTTC.

This clonotype has only a few counts. The chain couples TRBV5-6 to TRBJ2-7; 7 bases fit TRBD1. CDR3 length: 16 residues. Germline V gene sequence: CDR1 SGHDT, CDR2 YYEEEE. The J segment lost 3 bases and the V segment lost 0 bases, leaving 9 bases of the junction unmatched. The CDR3: CASSLGGGQPVYEQYF. The CDR3 region has the DNA TGTGCCAGCAGCTTGGGAGGGGGACAGCCCGTCTACGAGCAGTACTTC. The whole variable domain, filled in from reference TRBV5-6 and TRBJ2-7, reads DAGVTQSPTHLIKTRGQQVTLRCSPKSGHDTVSWYQQALGQGPQFIFQYYEEEERQRGNFPDRFSGHQFPNYSSELNVNALLLGDSALYLCASSLGGGQPVYEQYFGPGTRLTVT.

This clonotype was seen a single time. Given a much more abundant clone one base away, this may be a read error. The chain employs TRBV5-1 and TRBJ2-1, with TRBD1 identical over 9 bases. The CDR3 is made up of 15 amino acids. Germline values: CDR1 SGHRS, CDR2 YFSETQ. CDR3 nucleotide sequence: TGCGACAGCAGTCTACAGGGGGCTTTACACAATGAGCAGTTCTTC. This translates into CDSSLQGALHNEQFF.

This clonotype was seen only a few times. The chain combines TRBV3-1 with TRBJ2-5; D remains unclear. The CDR3 is made up of 13 amino acids. The V and J ends lost 8 bases and 1 base respectively, with 11 bases between them. Germline V gene lookup returns CDR1 LGHDT and CDR2 YNNKEL (reference sequence). CDR3: CASLGSSQETQYF. The CDR3 DNA is TGTGCCAGCCTGGGATCTTCCCAAGAGACCCAGTACTTC.

This clonotype was detected only a few times. V gene TRBV2 combines with J gene TRBJ1-6; no clear D. The V gene's germline CDR1 is SNHLY and CDR2 FYNNEI. CDR3 length: 17 residues. Trimming took 3 bases from V and 5 from J, leaving 17 bases between them. CDR3 residues: CASSEGIGVRDNSPLHF. The CDR3 DNA is TGTGCCAGCAGTGAGGGGATTGGGGTTCGAGATAATTCACCCCTCCACTTT. The full variable domain, in which reference TRBV2 and TRBJ1-6 provide the parts outside the CDR3, is EPEVTQTPSHQVTQMGQEVILRCVPISNHLYFYWYRQILGQKVEFLVSFYNNEISEKSEIFDDQFSVERPDGSNFTLKIRSTKLEDSAMYFCASSEGIGVRDNSPLHFGNGTRLTVT.

CDR3: CASSSRPATGTYEQYF. CDR3 nucleotides: TGTGCCAGCAGCTCACGTCCCGCGACAGGGACCTACGAGCAGTACTTC. The rearrangement uses TRBV11-2 and TRBJ2-7, with 7 bases that match TRBD1. Trimming cost V 4 bases and J 2 bases; bases outside gene matches: 11. The CDR3 is 16 amino acids. CDR1 and CDR2 from the germline V gene are SGHAT and FQNNGV.

CDR3 nucleotides: TGTGCCAGCAGCCCAACGACAGGGTCCGGCACTGAAGCTTTCTTT. This gives the protein CASSPTTGSGTEAFF. The chain uses TRBV7-3 and TRBJ1-1, with TRBD1 matching 7 bases. V shed 5 bases, J shed 4 bases, and the junction held 10 bases outside the gene matches. The CDR3 has 15 residues. Germline CDR1 SGHTA, CDR2 FQGTGA.

The sample holds a few counts of this clonotype. V usage is TRBV28 and J usage is TRBJ1-1, with TRBD1 matching 9 bases. V trimming: 7 bases; J trimming: 11 bases; junction bases outside the gene matches: 11. The CDR3 totals 13 residues. Per the germline V gene, CDR1 is MDHEN and CDR2 is SYDVKM. The CDR3 is CASTTGTGYLAFF. The CDR3 nucleotides are TGTGCCAGCACGACCGGGACAGGGTACTTGGCTTTCTTT.

The J gene is TRBJ2-3, the V gene TRBV24-1, with TRBD2 identical over 12 bases. The CDR3 length is 16 residues. CDR1 and CDR2 from the germline V gene are KGHDR and SFDVKD. Trimming removed 4 bases from V and 4 bases from J; junction bases left unmatched: 5. The CDR3 DNA follows: TGTGCCACCAGTGACTTACTAGCGGGAGGTTCAGATACGCAGTATTTT. Amino acid sequence: CATSDLLAGGSDTQYF.

This clonotype has a handful of counts. The J gene is TRBJ1-4, the V gene TRBV10-3; TRBD1 is a possible D gene (5 bases). CDR1 ENHRY and CDR2 SYGVKD come from the germline V gene. Trimming shortened V by 6 bases and J by 5 bases, and 10 bases separated the two germline ends. The CDR3 is 13 amino acids. CDR3 coding DNA: TGTGCCATCAGAGGGGCTGGGAATGAAAAACTGTTTTTT. This encodes CAIRGAGNEKLFF.

The chain links TRBV7-9 to TRBJ2-7; D is ambiguous. CDR3 length: 15 residues. The germline V gene encodes CDR1 SEHNR and CDR2 FQNEAQ (reference sequence). Trimming stripped 1 base from V and 0 bases from J, with 10 bases between. The CDR3 is CASSLGLVYSYEQYF. CDR3 bases: TGTGCCAGCAGCTTAGGGCTAGTATACTCCTACGAGCAGTACTTC.

Concerning this clonotype: The junction departs from germline at one end; a sequencing error may be responsible. The J gene is TRBJ2-1, the V gene TRBV20-1; TRBD2 aligns across 12 bases. This CDR3 spans 17 amino acids. Per germline, CDR1 DFQATT and CDR2 SNEGSKA (reference sequence). CDR3 DNA: TGCAGTGCTAGAGGGACTAGCGGGATCGTGTCCTACGATGAGCAGTTCTTC. Translated: CSARGTSGIVSYDEQFF.

The V and J genes are TRBV11-2 and TRBJ2-1; TRBD2 is a possible D gene (6 bases). Trimming removed 3 bases at V and 0 bases at J, with 18 bases between. The CDR3 has 18 amino acids. Germline V gives CDR1 SGHAT, CDR2 FQNNGV. The CDR3 loop is CASSFVLPSARSYNEQFF. The CDR3, as DNA: TGTGCCAGCAGCTTCGTCCTCCCTAGCGCCCGCTCCTACAATGAGCAGTTCTTC. Supplemented by reference TRBV11-2 and TRBJ2-1, the full variable domain reads EAGVAQSPRYKIIEKRQSVAFWCNPISGHATLYWYQQILGQGPKLLIQFQNNGVVDDSQLPKDRFSAERLKGVDSTLKIQPAKLEDSAVYLCASSFVLPSARSYNEQFFGPGTRLTVL.

This clonotype came up a few times. This CDR3 is CSVEGGQETQYF. Written as DNA, the CDR3 is TGCAGCGTTGAAGGTGGCCAAGAGACCCAGTACTTC. The chain joins TRBV29-1 to TRBJ2-5; D is ambiguous. From germline, CDR1 is SQVTM and CDR2 ANQGSEA. Trimming shortened V by 1 base and J by 1 base, and 4 bases separated the two germline ends. The CDR3 is made up of 12 amino acids. Looking up the rest from reference TRBV29-1 and TRBJ2-5 gives the full variable domain: SAVISQKPSRDICQRGTSLTIQCQVDSQVTMMFWYRQQPGQSLTLIATANQGSEATYESGFVIDKFPISRPNLTFSTLTVSNMSPEDSSIYLCSVEGGQETQYFGPGTRLLVL.

This clonotype came up a few times. The J gene is TRBJ2-1, the V gene TRBV11-2; 10 bases fit TRBD1. V gave up 2 bases and J gave up 9 bases; unmatched junction bases: 16. The CDR3 is made up of 18 amino acids. Germline V gene lookup returns CDR1 SGHAT and CDR2 FQNNGV. The chain's CDR3 is CASSLIGTGEGRLGEQFF. CDR3 DNA sequence: TGTGCCAGCAGCTTAATCGGGACAGGGGAAGGTCGCCTCGGTGAGCAGTTCTTC.